The 3 T cell receptor beta chains below come from one sample, sequenced in a study of cytomegalovirus exposure and HLA in healthy donors. With 60 Vbeta and 13 Jbeta primers, the PCR was carried out. The assay was immunoSEQ multiplex PCR, and TCRdb's table has in-frame clones only and misses some. This sample has some 240,000 clones, with approximately 78% found just once. Sequenced input: PBMCs. The receptors originated from a male donor in good health and CMV-seronegative.

The genes are TRBV7-8 and TRBJ1-1, with TRBD1 matching over 7 bases. Unmatched junction bases numbered 10, after V lost 6 bases and J lost 0 bases. Germline loops: CDR1 SGHVS, CDR2 FQNEAQ. This CDR3 comprises 16 residues. The CDR3 region is CASSSHPGQLNTEAFF. CDR3 nucleotide sequence: TGTGCCAGCAGTTCTCATCCGGGACAGCTGAACACTGAAGCTTTCTTT.

This clone was counted only a few times. The chain uses TRBV7-3 and TRBJ2-2; tentative D call: TRBD1 (5 bases). The CDR3 runs 14 residues. In germline, CDR1 is SGHTA, CDR2 FQGTGA. The V and J ends lost 5 bases and 2 bases respectively, with 9 bases between them. The CDR3 loop is CASSQQVNTGELFF. For the CDR3, the DNA is TGTGCCAGCAGCCAACAGGTTAACACCGGGGAGCTGTTTTTT.

The chain links TRBV7-9 to TRBJ2-1, with D tentatively TRBD2 (6 bases). Between the trimmed V and J ends, which lost 4 bases and 7 bases, there was a span of 14 bases. Germline values: CDR1 SEHNR, CDR2 FQNEAQ (reference sequence). CDR3 length equals 14 residues. The CDR3 nucleotides are TGTGCCAGCAGCTCGACCGCCGGAGGGAATGAGCAGTTCTTC. The encoded protein is CASSSTAGGNEQFF.